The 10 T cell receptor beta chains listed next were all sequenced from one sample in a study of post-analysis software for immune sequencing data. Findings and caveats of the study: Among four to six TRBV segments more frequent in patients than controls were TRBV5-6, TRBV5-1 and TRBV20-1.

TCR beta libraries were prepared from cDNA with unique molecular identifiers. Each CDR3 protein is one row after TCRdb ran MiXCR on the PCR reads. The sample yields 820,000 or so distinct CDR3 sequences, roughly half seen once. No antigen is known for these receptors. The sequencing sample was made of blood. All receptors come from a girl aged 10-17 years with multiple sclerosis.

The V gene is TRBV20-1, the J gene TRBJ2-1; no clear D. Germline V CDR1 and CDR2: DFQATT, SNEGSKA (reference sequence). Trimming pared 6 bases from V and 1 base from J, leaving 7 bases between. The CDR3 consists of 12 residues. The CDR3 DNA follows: TGCAGTGCCTCCAGGTCCTACAATGAGCAGTTCTTC. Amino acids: CSASRSYNEQFF.

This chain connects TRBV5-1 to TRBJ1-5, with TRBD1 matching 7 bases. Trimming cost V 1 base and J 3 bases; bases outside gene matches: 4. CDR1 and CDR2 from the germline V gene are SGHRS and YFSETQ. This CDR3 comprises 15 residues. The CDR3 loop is CASSLTTGFNQPQHF. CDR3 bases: TGCGCCAGCAGCTTGACGACAGGGTTCAATCAGCCCCAGCATTTT.

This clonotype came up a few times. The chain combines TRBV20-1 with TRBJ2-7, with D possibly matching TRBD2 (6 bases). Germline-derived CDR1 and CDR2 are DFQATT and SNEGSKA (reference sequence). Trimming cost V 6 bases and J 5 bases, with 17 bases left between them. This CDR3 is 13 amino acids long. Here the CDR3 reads CSAPGESLHEQYF. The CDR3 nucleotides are TGCAGTGCGCCGGGAGAGTCCCTCCACGAGCAGTACTTC.

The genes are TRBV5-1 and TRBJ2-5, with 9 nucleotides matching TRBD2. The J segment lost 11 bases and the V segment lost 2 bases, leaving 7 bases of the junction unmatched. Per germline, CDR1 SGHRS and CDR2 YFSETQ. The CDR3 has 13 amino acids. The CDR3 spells CASSLSSGNVQYF. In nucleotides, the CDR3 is TGCGCCAGCAGCTTATCTAGCGGGAATGTGCAGTACTTC.

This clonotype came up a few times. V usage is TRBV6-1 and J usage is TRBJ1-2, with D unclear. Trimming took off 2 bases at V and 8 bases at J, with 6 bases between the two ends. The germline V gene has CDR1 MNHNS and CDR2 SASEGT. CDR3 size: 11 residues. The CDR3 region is CASSERVGYTF. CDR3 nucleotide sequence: TGTGCCAGCAGTGAACGTGTGGGCTACACCTTC.

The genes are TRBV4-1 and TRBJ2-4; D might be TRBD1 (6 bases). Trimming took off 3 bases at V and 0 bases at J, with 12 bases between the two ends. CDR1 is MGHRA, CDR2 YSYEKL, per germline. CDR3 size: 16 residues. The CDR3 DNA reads TGCGCCAGCAGCCACTCAGGGACAACAGCCAAAAACATTCAGTACTTC. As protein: CASSHSGTTAKNIQYF.

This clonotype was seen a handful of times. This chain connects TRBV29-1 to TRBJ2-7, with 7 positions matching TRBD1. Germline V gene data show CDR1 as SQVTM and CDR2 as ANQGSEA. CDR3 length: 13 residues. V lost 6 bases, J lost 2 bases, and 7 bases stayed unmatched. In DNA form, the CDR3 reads TGCAGCGTCCGGACAGGTGGAGCCTACGAGCAGTACTTC. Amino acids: CSVRTGGAYEQYF.

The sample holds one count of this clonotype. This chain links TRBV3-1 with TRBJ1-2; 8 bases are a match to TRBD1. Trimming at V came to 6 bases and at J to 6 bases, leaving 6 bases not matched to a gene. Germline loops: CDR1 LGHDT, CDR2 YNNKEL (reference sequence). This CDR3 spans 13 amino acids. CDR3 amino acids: CASRPDRGNGYTF. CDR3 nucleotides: TGTGCCAGCAGACCCGACAGGGGTAATGGCTACACCTTC.

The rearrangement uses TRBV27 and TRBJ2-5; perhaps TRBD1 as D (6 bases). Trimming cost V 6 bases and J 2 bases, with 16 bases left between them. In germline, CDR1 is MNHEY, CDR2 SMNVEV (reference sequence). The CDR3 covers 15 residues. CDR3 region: CASSLQTGLQETQYF. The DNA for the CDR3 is TGTGCCAGCAGCCTACAAACAGGGCTACAAGAGACCCAGTACTTC.

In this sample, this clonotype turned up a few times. CDR3 in amino acids: CASSVSGTVDTQYF. CDR3 DNA: TGCGCCAGCAGCGTCAGCGGGACGGTAGATACGCAGTATTTT. V usage is TRBV5-1 and J usage is TRBJ2-3; 7 bases are a match to TRBD2. There are 14 residues in the CDR3. The J segment lost 5 bases and the V segment lost 4 bases, leaving 7 bases of the junction unmatched. Germline CDR1 and CDR2: SGHRS and YFSETQ.